This T cell receptor beta chain is from a study of T cells after yellow fever vaccination. TCRdb used MiXCR to reprocess the 5' RACE reads, holding one entry per CDR3 protein. The sample has about 310,000 distinct CDR3 sequences; around 3.6% are singletons. Per germline, CDR1 SGHNT and CDR2 YYREEE (reference sequence). Trimming cost V 4 bases and J 3 bases, with 13 bases left between them. CDR3 length: 14 residues. The specimen was PBMCs, collected on the day of the yellow fever booster vaccination. This TCR came from a man aged 18 to 29 who received the YFV17D yellow fever vaccine. The rearrangement links TRBV5-4 to TRBJ1-1, with D tentatively TRBD1 (6 bases). CDR3 in amino acids: CASSTDRFDTEAFF. As DNA, the CDR3 is TGTGCCAGCAGCACTGACAGGTTCGACACTGAAGCTTTCTTT. Full variable domain (remainder filled in from reference TRBV5-4 and TRBJ1-1): ETGVTQSPTHLIKTRGQQVTLRCSSQSGHNTVSWYQQALGQGPQFIFQYYREEENGRGNFPPRFSGLQFPNYSSELNVNALELDDSALYLCASSTDRFDTEAFFGQGTRLTVV.